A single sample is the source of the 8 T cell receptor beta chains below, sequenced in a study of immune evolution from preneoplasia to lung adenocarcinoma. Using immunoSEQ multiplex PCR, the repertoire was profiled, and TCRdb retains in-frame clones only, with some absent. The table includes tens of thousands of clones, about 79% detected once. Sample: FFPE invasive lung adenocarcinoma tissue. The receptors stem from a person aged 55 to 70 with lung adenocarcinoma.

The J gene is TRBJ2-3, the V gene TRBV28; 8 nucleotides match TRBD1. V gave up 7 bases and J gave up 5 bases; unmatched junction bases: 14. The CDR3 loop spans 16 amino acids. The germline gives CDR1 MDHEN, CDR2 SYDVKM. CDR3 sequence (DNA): TGTGCCAGCATCGGGACAGGAGCTCACCCACTAGATACGCAGTATTTT. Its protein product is CASIGTGAHPLDTQYF. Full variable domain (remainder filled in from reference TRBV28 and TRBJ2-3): DVKVTQSSRYLVKRTGEKVFLECVQDMDHENMFWYRQDPGLGLRLIYFSYDVKMKEKGDIPEGYSVSREKKERFSLILESASTNQTSMYLCASIGTGAHPLDTQYFGPGTRLTVL.

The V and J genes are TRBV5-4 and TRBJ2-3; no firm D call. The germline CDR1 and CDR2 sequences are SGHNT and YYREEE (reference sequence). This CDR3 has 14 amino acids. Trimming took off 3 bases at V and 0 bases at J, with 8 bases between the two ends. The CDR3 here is CASSSQGSTDTQYF. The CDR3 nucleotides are TGTGCCAGCAGCTCCCAAGGAAGCACAGATACGCAGTATTTT.

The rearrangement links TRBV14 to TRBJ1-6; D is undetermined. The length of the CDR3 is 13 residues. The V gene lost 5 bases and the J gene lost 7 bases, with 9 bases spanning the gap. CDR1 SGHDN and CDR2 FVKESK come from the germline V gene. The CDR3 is CASSWTENSPLHF. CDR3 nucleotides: TGTGCCAGCAGCTGGACCGAGAATTCACCCCTCCACTTT. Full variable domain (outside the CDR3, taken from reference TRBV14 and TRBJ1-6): EAGVTQFPSHSVIEKGQTVTLRCDPISGHDNLYWYRRVMGKEIKFLLHFVKESKQDESGMPNNRFLAERTGGTYSTLKVQPAELEDSGVYFCASSWTENSPLHFGNGTRLTVT.

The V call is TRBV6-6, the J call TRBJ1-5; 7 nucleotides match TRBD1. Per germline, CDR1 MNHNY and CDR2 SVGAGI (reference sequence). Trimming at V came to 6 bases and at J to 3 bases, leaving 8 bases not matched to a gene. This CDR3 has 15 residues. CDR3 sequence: CASRPNGQVNQPQHF. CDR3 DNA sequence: TGTGCCAGCAGGCCTAATGGACAGGTCAATCAGCCCCAGCATTTT.

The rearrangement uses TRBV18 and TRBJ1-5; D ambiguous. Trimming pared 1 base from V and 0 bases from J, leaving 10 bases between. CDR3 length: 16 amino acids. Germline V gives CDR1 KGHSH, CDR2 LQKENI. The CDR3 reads CASSPQTPDSNQPQHF. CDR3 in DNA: TGTGCCAGCTCACCACAAACACCGGATAGCAATCAGCCCCAGCATTTT.

CDR3 region: CASSENMDVKAFF. The CDR3 DNA reads as TGTGCCAGCAGTGAGAACATGGATGTTAAAGCTTTCTTT. V gene TRBV2 combines with J gene TRBJ1-1; D gene ambiguous. CDR1 SNHLY and CDR2 FYNNEI come from the germline V gene. This CDR3 is 13 amino acids long. Deletions cut 3 bases from V and 9 bases from J, with 14 bases between.

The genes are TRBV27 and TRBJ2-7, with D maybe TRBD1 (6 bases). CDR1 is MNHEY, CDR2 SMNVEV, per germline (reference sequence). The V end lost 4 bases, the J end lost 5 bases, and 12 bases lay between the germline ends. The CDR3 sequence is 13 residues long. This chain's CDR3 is CASSWGQKNEQYF. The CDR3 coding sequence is TGTGCCAGCAGTTGGGGGCAGAAGAACGAGCAGTACTTC.

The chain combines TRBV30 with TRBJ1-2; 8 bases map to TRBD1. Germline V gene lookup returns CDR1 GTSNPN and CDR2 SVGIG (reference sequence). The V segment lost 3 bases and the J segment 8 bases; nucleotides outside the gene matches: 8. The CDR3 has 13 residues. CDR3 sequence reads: CAWRLSGQGGYTF. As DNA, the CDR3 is TGTGCCTGGAGGCTGAGCGGACAGGGAGGCTACACCTTC.